This is a list of T cell receptor beta chains from one sample in a study of human T cells and chemical hapten exposure. TCRdb fed the RACE reads into MiXCR, producing one record per CDR3 protein. Here the sample spans more than 100,000 distinct CDR3 sequences, around 11% being singletons. The source was whole blood, collected in connection with sensitization to the hapten diphenylcyclopropenone (DPC). The receptors were gathered from a woman between 45 and 65 years old with alopecia areata. Some clones in this sample may be carry-over from other donors' samples. Each CDR3 is given with its conserved first and last residue. A D gene is named only where the DNA matches it firmly. Clone sizes are given selectively: once, few, many, or a class where the clone is expanded.

V gene	D gene	CDR3 length	J gene	clone size	CDR3 protein	CDR3 DNA
TRBV7-8	NA	13	TRBJ2-3	NA	CASSRRETGEGYF	TGTGCCAGCAGCCGCCGGGAGACAGGCGAGGGGTATTTT
TRBV20-1	TRBD1	15	TRBJ1-1	NA	CSARGQGAKNTEAFF	TGCAGTGCTAGAGGCCAGGGGGCCAAGAACACTGAAGCTTTCTTT
TRBV20-1	NA	13	TRBJ1-1	few	CSARDEGDTEAFF	TGCAGTGCTAGAGATGAGGGGGACACTGAAGCTTTCTTT
TRBV21-1	NA	19	TRBJ1-5	few	CASTHRRARHIMGNQPQHF	TGTGCCAGCACACATCGAAGAGCGAGACACATTATGGGCAATCAGCCCCAGCATTTT
TRBV2	NA	15	TRBJ2-5	many	CASRGVTGIVETQYF	TGTGCCAGCAGGGGAGTAACAGGGATTGTCGAGACCCAGTACTTC
TRBV10-3	NA	15	TRBJ1-5	few	CAISESAGVSWPQHF	TGTGCCATCAGTGAGTCGGCGGGCGTCAGTTGGCCCCAGCATTTT
TRBV3-1	NA	17	TRBJ1-1	NA	CASSQTTETGLNTEAFF	TGTGCCAGCAGCCAAACTACCGAGACAGGTTTGAACACTGAAGCTTTCTTT
TRBV27	TRBD2	18	TRBJ2-3	few	CASSYYLAGKYSTDTQYF	TGTGCCAGCAGTTATTATCTAGCGGGGAAGTATAGCACAGATACGCAGTATTTT
TRBV20-1	NA	15	TRBJ1-4	NA	CSARDLAGAGEKLFF	TGCAGTGCTAGAGATCTAGCGGGGGCTGGAGAAAAACTGTTTTTT
TRBV27	NA	12	TRBJ1-1	NA	CATRTVNTEAFF	TGTGCCACCAGGACAGTGAACACTGAAGCTTTCTTT
TRBV29-1	TRBD2	15	TRBJ2-1	many	CSVPSPSGWNNEQFF	TGCAGCGTTCCCTCACCTAGCGGATGGAACAATGAGCAGTTCTTC
TRBV5-4	TRBD2	16	TRBJ2-1	few	CASSLDLAGGLNEQFF	TGTGCCAGCAGCTTGGATCTAGCGGGAGGTCTAAATGAGCAGTTCTTC
TRBV6-2/TRBV6-3	TRBD2	19	TRBJ2-1	few	CASSYRVGVLAGAGNEQFF	TGTGCCAGCAGTTACAGGGTAGGAGTTCTAGCGGGAGCAGGGAATGAGCAGTTCTTC
TRBV13	TRBD1	17	TRBJ1-2	NA	CASSLGQTGAFNYGYTF	TGTGCCAGCAGCTTAGGACAAACAGGGGCCTTTAACTATGGCTACACCTTC
TRBV6-5	NA	13	TRBJ1-1	few	CASSSRRNTEAFF	TGTGCCAGCAGTTCCCGCAGGAACACTGAAGCTTTCTTT
TRBV19	NA	15	TRBJ1-6	NA	CASSRGDSYNSPLHF	TGTGCCAGTAGTAGGGGGGACTCCTATAATTCACCCCTCCACTTT
TRBV12-3/TRBV12-4	TRBD1	18	TRBJ1-5	few	CASSLGTGGSYSNQPQHF	TGTGCCAGCAGTCTCGGGACAGGTGGGTCCTATAGCAATCAGCCCCAGCATTTT
TRBV12-3/TRBV12-4	TRBD1	15	TRBJ1-4	NA	CASSSSGGKLEKLFF	TGTGCCAGCAGTTCCTCAGGGGGCAAGCTTGAAAAACTGTTTTTT
TRBV7-7	NA	14	TRBJ2-5	few	CASSPTGMGETQYF	TGTGCCAGCAGCCCAACAGGGATGGGTGAGACCCAGTACTTC
TRBV4-3	NA	17	TRBJ2-3	NA	CASSQDTGTSYTDTQYF	TGCGCCAGCAGCCAAGACACCGGGACATCTTACACAGATACGCAGTATTTT
TRBV20-1	NA	15	TRBJ2-6	NA	CSARDYISGANVLTF	TGCAGTGCTAGGGACTACATCTCTGGGGCCAACGTCCTGACTTTC
TRBV12-3/TRBV12-4	NA	15	TRBJ1-2	NA	CASSEEGRMDYGYTF	TGTGCCAGCAGTGAAGAAGGACGGATGGACTATGGCTACACCTTC
TRBV28	NA	15	TRBJ1-5	NA	CASRSSVGTLGAQHF	TGTGCCAGCAGGTCGAGCGTGGGTACCCTCGGGGCCCAGCATTTT
TRBV7-2	NA	16	TRBJ2-1	NA	CASSLAQLAPYNEQFF	TGTGCCAGCAGCTTAGCGCAACTAGCCCCCTACAATGAGCAGTTCTTC
TRBV7-2	TRBD2	13	TRBJ2-7	few	CASCLAGGFEQYF	TGTGCCAGCTGCCTAGCGGGAGGGTTCGAGCAGTACTTC
TRBV7-9	TRBD2	15	TRBJ2-3	NA	CASGLSGASTDTQYF	TGTGCCAGCGGGCTTAGCGGGGCCTCCACAGATACGCAGTATTTT
TRBV6-6	NA	15	TRBJ1-5	NA	CASSYSQGSNQPQHF	TGTGCCAGCAGTTATTCCCAGGGTAGCAATCAGCCCCAGCATTTT
TRBV6-2/TRBV6-3	NA	13	TRBJ1-1	few	CASSYRGLTEAFF	TGTGCCAGCAGTTATCGGGGGCTCACTGAAGCTTTCTTT
TRBV29-1	TRBD1	11	TRBJ1-2	NA	CSVETGNGYTF	TGCAGCGTGGAGACAGGGAATGGCTACACCTTC
TRBV13	NA	15	TRBJ1-1	few	CASSLGEGENTEAFF	TGTGCCAGCAGCTTAGGTGAAGGGGAGAACACTGAAGCTTTCTTT
TRBV3-1	TRBD1	14	TRBJ2-2	NA	CASSRGQGAGELFF	TGTGCCAGCAGCCGGGGACAGGGGGCCGGGGAGCTGTTTTTT
TRBV20-1	TRBD1	16	TRBJ1-1	NA	CSARDRDRGGWTEAFF	TGCAGTGCTAGAGATAGGGACAGGGGAGGCTGGACTGAAGCTTTCTTT
TRBV7-2	TRBD1	15	TRBJ2-7	NA	CASSLGDRNSYEQYF	TGTGCCAGCAGCCTGGGGGACAGAAATTCCTACGAGCAGTACTTC
TRBV7-9	NA	13	TRBJ2-4	many	CASNELAKNIQYF	TGTGCCAGCAACGAGCTAGCCAAAAACATTCAGTACTTC
TRBV29-1	TRBD1	11	TRBJ2-7	NA	CSVYTGTEVVF	TGCAGCGTATATACCGGGACAGAGGTTGTATTC
TRBV4-1	TRBD2	16	TRBJ2-3	NA	CASSQQPRGGLDTQYF	TGCGCCAGCAGCCAGCAGCCGCGGGGGGGCTTGGATACGCAGTATTTT
TRBV3-1	NA	13	TRBJ2-1	many	CASSQESYGGQFF	TGTGCCAGCAGCCAAGAATCCTACGGGGGGCAGTTCTTC
TRBV12-3/TRBV12-4	NA	14	TRBJ2-1	few	CASSFRTAYNEQFF	TGTGCCAGCAGCTTCCGGACGGCATACAATGAGCAGTTCTTC
TRBV20-1	NA	14	TRBJ2-7	NA	CSARVPGLSYEQYF	TGCAGTGCTAGAGTCCCAGGGCTTAGCTACGAGCAGTACTTC
TRBV14	TRBD2	18	TRBJ2-1	many	CASSQPAPGGGRYNEQFF	TGTGCCAGCAGCCAACCCGCTCCGGGCGGGGGGAGGTACAATGAGCAGTTCTTC
TRBV6-1	NA	15	TRBJ1-5	few	CASSEIAGGNQPQHF	TGTGCCAGCAGTGAAATCGCGGGGGGCAATCAGCCCCAGCATTTT